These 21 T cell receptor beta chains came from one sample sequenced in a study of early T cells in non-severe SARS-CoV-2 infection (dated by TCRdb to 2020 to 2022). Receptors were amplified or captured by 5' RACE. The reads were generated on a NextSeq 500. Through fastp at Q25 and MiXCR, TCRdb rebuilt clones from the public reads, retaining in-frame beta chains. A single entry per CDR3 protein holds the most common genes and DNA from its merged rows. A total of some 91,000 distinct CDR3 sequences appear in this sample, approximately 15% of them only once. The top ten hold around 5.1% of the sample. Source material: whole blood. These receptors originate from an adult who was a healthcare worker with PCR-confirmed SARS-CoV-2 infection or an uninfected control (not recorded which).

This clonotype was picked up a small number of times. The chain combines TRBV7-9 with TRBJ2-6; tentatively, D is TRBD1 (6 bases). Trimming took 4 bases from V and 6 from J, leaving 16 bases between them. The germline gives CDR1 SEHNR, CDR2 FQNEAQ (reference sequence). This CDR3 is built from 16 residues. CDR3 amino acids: CASSSRQDLAANVLTF. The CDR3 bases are TGTGCCAGCAGCTCCAGACAGGACCTCGCGGCCAACGTCCTGACTTTC. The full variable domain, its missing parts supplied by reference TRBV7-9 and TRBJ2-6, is DTGVSQNPRHKITKRGQNVTFRCDPISEHNRLYWYRQTLGQGPEFLTYFQNEAQLEKSRLLSDRFSAERPKGSFSTLEIQRTEQGDSAMYLCASSSRQDLAANVLTFGAGSRLTVL.

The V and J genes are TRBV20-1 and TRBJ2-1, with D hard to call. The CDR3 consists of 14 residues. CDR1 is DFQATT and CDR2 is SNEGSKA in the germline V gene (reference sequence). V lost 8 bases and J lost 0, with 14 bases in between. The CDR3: CSPLLGGSYNEQFF. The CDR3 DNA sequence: TGCAGTCCCCTGCTCGGCGGCTCCTACAATGAGCAGTTCTTC.

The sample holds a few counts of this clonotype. CDR3 nucleotide sequence: TGTGCCATCACCTCGGGGCAGAACACCGGGGAGCTGTTTTTT. This sequence encodes CAITSGQNTGELFF. This rearrangement joins TRBV10-3 to TRBJ2-2; D tentatively fits TRBD1 or TRBD2 (5 bases each). Looked up from germline, CDR1 is ENHRY and CDR2 is SYGVKD. Deletions cut 7 bases from V and 1 base from J, with 10 bases between. CDR3 length: 14 amino acids.

The CDR3 here is CASSRLAETYNEQFF. In nucleotides, the CDR3 is TGTGCCAGCAGCAGACTAGCGGAAACCTACAATGAGCAGTTCTTC. The rearrangement uses TRBV9 and TRBJ2-1, with 9 bases aligning to TRBD2. V lost 4 bases to trimming and J lost 2 bases; unmatched junction nucleotides: 4. The germline CDR1 and CDR2 sequences are SGDLS and YYNGEE. This CDR3 region has 15 residues.

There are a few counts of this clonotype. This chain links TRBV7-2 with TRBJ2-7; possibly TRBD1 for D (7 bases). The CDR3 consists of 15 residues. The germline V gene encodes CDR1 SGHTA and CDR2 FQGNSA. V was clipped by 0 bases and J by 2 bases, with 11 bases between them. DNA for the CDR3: TGTGCCAGCAGCTTAGCCACAGGGGAGGCCTACGAGCAGTACTTC. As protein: CASSLATGEAYEQYF.

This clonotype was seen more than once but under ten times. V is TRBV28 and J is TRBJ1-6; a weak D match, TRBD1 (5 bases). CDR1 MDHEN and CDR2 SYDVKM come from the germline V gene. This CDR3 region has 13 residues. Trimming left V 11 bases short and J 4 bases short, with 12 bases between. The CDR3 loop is CAGNGGYNSPLHF. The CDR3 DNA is TGTGCCGGAAACGGGGGGTATAATTCACCCCTCCACTTT.

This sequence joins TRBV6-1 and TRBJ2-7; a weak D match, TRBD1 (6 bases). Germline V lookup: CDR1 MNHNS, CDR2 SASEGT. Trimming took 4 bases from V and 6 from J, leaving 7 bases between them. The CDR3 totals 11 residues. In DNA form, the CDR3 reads TGTGCCAGCAGTGTCAGGGGCGAGCAGTACTTC. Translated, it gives CASSVRGEQYF.

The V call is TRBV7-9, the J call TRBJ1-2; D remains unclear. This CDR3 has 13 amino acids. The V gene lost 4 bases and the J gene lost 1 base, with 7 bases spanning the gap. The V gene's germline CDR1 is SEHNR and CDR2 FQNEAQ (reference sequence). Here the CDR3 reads CASSSRDNYGYTF. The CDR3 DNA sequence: TGTGCCAGCAGCTCCAGAGATAACTATGGCTACACCTTC.

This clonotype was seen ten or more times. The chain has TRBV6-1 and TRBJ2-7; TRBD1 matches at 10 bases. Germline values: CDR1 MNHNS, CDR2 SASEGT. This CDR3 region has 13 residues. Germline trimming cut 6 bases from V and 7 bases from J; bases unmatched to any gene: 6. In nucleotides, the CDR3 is TGTGCCAGCAGCGGGACAGGGGAGGGAGAGCAGTACTTC. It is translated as CASSGTGEGEQYF.

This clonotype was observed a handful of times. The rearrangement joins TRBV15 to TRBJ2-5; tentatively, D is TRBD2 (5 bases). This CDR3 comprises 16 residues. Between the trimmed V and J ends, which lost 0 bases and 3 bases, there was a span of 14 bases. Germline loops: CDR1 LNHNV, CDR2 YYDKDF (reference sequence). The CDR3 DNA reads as TGTGCCACCAGCAGAGATTATAGAGGGCGGGAAGAGACCCAGTACTTC. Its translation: CATSRDYRGREETQYF.

The CDR3 protein is CASRSRPGALNEQYF. The CDR3 bases are TGTGCCAGCAGATCCCGCCCAGGGGCTCTGAACGAGCAGTACTTC. The V and J genes are TRBV28 and TRBJ2-7; tentatively, D is TRBD1 (6 bases). Germline V gene lookup returns CDR1 MDHEN and CDR2 SYDVKM. The CDR3 contains 15 residues. Deletions cut 6 bases from V and 5 bases from J, with 20 bases between.

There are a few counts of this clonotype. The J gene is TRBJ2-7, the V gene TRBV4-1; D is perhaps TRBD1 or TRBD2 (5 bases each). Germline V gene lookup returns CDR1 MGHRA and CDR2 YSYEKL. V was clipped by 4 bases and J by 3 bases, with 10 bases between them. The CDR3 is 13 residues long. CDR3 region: CASSPGPSYEQYF. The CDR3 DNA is TGCGCCAGCAGCCCGGGACCCAGCTACGAGCAGTACTTC.

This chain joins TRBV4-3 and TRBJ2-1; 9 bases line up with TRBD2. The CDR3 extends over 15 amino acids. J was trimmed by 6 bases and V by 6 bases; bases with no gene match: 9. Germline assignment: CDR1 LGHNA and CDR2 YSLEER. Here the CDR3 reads CASRAVAGESNEQFF. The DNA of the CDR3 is TGCGCCAGCAGAGCCGTAGCGGGAGAGAGCAATGAGCAGTTCTTC.

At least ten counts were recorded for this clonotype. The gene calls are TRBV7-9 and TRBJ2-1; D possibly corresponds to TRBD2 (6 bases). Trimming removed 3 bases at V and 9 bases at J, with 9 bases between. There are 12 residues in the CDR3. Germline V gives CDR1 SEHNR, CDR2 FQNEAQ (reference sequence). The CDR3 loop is CASSFLGGEQFF. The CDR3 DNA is TGTGCCAGCAGCTTCTTGGGGGGTGAGCAGTTCTTC.

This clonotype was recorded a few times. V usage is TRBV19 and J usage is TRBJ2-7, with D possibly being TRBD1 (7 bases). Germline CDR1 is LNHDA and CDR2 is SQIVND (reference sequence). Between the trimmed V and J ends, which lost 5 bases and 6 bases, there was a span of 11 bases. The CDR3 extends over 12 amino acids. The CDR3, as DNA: TGTGCCAGTAGTCTCCAGGGGGGCGAGCAGTACTTC. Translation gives CASSLQGGEQYF. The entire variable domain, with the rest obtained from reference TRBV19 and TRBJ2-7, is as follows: DGGITQSPKYLFRKEGQNVTLSCEQNLNHDAMYWYRQDPGQGLRLIYYSQIVNDFQKGDIAEGYSVSREKKESFPLTVTSAQKNPTAFYLCASSLQGGEQYFGPGTRLTVT.

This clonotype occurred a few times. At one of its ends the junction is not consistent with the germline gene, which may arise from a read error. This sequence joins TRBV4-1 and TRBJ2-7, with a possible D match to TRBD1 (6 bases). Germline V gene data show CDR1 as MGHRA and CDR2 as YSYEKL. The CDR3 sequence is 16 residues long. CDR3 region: CASNQGPKPGVHEQYF. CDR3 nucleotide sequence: TGCGCCAGCAACCAAGGGCCGAAACCAGGGGTCCACGAGCAGTACTTC.

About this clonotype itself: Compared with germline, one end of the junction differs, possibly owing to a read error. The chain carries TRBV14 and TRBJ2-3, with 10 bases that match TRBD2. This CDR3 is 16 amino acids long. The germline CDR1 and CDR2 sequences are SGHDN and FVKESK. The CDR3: CDSSRSLAGSTDTQYF. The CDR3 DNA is TGTGACAGCAGCCGTTCACTAGCGGGAAGCACAGATACGCAGTATTTT. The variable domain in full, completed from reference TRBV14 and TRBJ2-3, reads EAGVTQFPSHSVIEKGQTVTLRCDPISGHDNLYWYRRVMGKEIKFLLHFVKESKQDESGMPNNRFLAERTGGTYSTLKVQPAELEDSGVYFCDSSRSLAGSTDTQYFGPGTRLTVL.

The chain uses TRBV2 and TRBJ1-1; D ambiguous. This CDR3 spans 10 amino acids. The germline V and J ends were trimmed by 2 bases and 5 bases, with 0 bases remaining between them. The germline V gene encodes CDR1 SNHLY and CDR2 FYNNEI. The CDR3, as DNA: TGTGCCAGCAGTGAAACTGAAGCTTTCTTT. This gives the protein CASSETEAFF.

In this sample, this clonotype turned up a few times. CDR3 region: CASSFSRARTDTQYF. CDR3 nucleotide sequence: TGTGCCAGCAGCTTCTCGCGGGCCAGGACAGATACGCAGTATTTT. This sequence joins TRBV7-2 and TRBJ2-3, with D possibly TRBD2 on 5 matching bases. V was cut by 3 bases and J by 3 bases, with 13 bases left in between. Germline V gene sequence: CDR1 SGHTA, CDR2 FQGNSA. The CDR3 spans 15 residues.

The DNA of the CDR3 is TGTGCCAGCAGCTTAGCGGGACTAGCGGCCTACAATGAGCAGTTCTTC. Amino acids: CASSLAGLAAYNEQFF. The rearrangement joins TRBV7-2 to TRBJ2-1, with 11 bases identical to TRBD2. Germline values: CDR1 SGHTA, CDR2 FQGNSA. This CDR3 comprises 16 residues. Trimming took 0 bases from V and 2 from J; bases not matched to a gene: 0.

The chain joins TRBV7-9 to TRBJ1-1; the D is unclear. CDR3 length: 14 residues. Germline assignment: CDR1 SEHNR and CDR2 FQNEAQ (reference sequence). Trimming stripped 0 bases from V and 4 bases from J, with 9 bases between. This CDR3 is CASSLAESSTEAFF. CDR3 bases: TGTGCCAGCAGCTTAGCAGAGTCGAGCACTGAAGCTTTCTTT.